The next 11 T cell receptor beta chains were all read from a single sample in a study of T-cell memory formation after mild COVID-19. In TCRdb, the 5' RACE reads were re-called with MiXCR into one record per CDR3 protein. The repertoire holds roughly 120,000 distinct CDR3 sequences, with approximately 22% as singletons. Sequenced: PBMCs or a T cell subset sorted from them (not recorded which). These TCRs come from a man between 18 and 29 years old who had mild COVID-19 (a few samples of this study predate the infection). Cell type and time point are not known.

V gene TRBV29-1 combines with J gene TRBJ1-1; TRBD1 is a possible D gene (5 bases). CDR1 SQVTM and CDR2 ANQGSEA come from the germline V gene. The CDR3 extends over 12 amino acids. Trimming removed 2 bases from V and 6 bases from J, with 10 bases in between. CDR3 sequence reads: CSVERGSSEAFF. The CDR3 DNA reads TGCAGCGTTGAAAGGGGTTCCTCTGAAGCTTTCTTT.

This clonotype was counted only a few times. The rearrangement links TRBV6-5 to TRBJ1-2; D is ambiguous. V was shortened by 2 bases and J by 4 bases, with 11 bases between the two germline ends. Per germline, CDR1 MNHEY and CDR2 SVGAGI. The CDR3 covers 14 residues. CDR3 DNA sequence: TGTGCCAGCAGTTACCGGGTGAACCCCTATGGCTACACCTTC. This sequence encodes CASSYRVNPYGYTF.

The V and J genes are TRBV12-3 or TRBV12-4 and TRBJ2-3; D may be TRBD2 (5 bases). This CDR3 has 14 residues. The germline V and J ends were trimmed by 7 bases and 4 bases, with 15 bases remaining between them. The CDR3 protein is CASTLGISPDTQYF. The CDR3 nucleotides read TGTGCCAGCACCCTCGGGATATCCCCAGATACGCAGTATTTT.

The chain is built from TRBV19 and TRBJ2-1; 9 nucleotides agree with TRBD1. Germline V lookup: CDR1 LNHDA, CDR2 SQIVND (reference sequence). This CDR3 has 15 amino acids. The V segment lost 5 bases and the J segment 5 bases; nucleotides outside the gene matches: 7. The CDR3 DNA reads as TGTGCCAGTAGTTCCCTCGGGACAGGGAACAATGAGCAGTTCTTC. Encoded protein: CASSSLGTGNNEQFF. The complete variable domain, with remaining parts taken from reference TRBV19 and TRBJ2-1, reads DGGITQSPKYLFRKEGQNVTLSCEQNLNHDAMYWYRQDPGQGLRLIYYSQIVNDFQKGDIAEGYSVSREKKESFPLTVTSAQKNPTAFYLCASSSLGTGNNEQFFGPGTRLTVL.

The J gene is TRBJ2-5, the V gene TRBV5-5, with no clear D. From germline, CDR1 is SGHKS and CDR2 YYEKEE (reference sequence). CDR3 size: 14 residues. The V and J ends lost 1 base and 5 bases respectively, with 12 bases between them. CDR3 DNA sequence: TGTGCCAGCAGCTTGCGGCAGTCGTTGGAGACCCAGTACTTC. Protein: CASSLRQSLETQYF.

The V and J genes are TRBV6-5 and TRBJ1-1; maybe TRBD1 (6 bases). The CDR3 runs to 15 residues. Germline V gives CDR1 MNHEY, CDR2 SVGAGI. V shed 3 bases and J shed 5 bases, with 16 bases lying between them. CDR3 residues: CASSYDQGPGTEAFF. CDR3 DNA: TGTGCCAGCAGTTATGACCAGGGGCCGGGGACTGAAGCTTTCTTT.

The chain couples TRBV7-6 to TRBJ2-7; possible D gene TRBD2, 6 bases. CDR1 is SGHVS and CDR2 is FNYEAQ in the germline V gene. The CDR3 has 13 residues. Trimming cost V 0 bases and J 6 bases, with 9 bases left between them. The CDR3 loop is CASSLAEGGEQYF. DNA for the CDR3: TGTGCCAGCAGCTTAGCGGAGGGCGGCGAGCAGTACTTC.

This clonotype was seen only a few times. The chain uses TRBV4-1 and TRBJ2-7; the D gene is possibly TRBD1 (5 bases). Trimming removed 0 bases at V and 8 bases at J, with 11 bases between. CDR1 and CDR2 (germline): MGHRA, YSYEKL. CDR3 length equals 13 residues. The CDR3 DNA reads TGCGCCAGCAGCCAAGAATTCAGGGTACAGCAGTACTTC. This encodes CASSQEFRVQQYF.

V gene TRBV12-3 or TRBV12-4 combines with J gene TRBJ2-3; D might be TRBD1 or TRBD2, each matching 7 bases. This CDR3 region has 16 residues. The V gene lost 5 bases and the J gene lost 5 bases, with 20 bases spanning the gap. Written as DNA, the CDR3 is TGTGCCAGCAGTCCTCGAAGGGAGGGGGCTTTAGATACGCAGTATTTT. The encoded protein is CASSPRREGALDTQYF.

V and J are TRBV7-9 and TRBJ1-2, with 9 bases matching TRBD1. Germline trimming cut 4 bases from V and 2 bases from J; bases unmatched to any gene: 5. The CDR3 length is 15 residues. Germline V gene data show CDR1 as SEHNR and CDR2 as FQNEAQ (reference sequence). The CDR3 DNA reads TGTGCCAGCAGCTCGACCGGGACAGGGAACTATGGCTACACCTTC. It is translated as CASSSTGTGNYGYTF. Full variable domain (outside the CDR3, taken from reference TRBV7-9 and TRBJ1-2): DTGVSQNPRHKITKRGQNVTFRCDPISEHNRLYWYRQTLGQGPEFLTYFQNEAQLEKSRLLSDRFSAERPKGSFSTLEIQRTEQGDSAMYLCASSSTGTGNYGYTFGSGTRLTVV.

The chain links TRBV7-9 to TRBJ2-5; 11 positions agree with TRBD2. CDR1 SEHNR and CDR2 FQNEAQ come from the germline V gene (reference sequence). The V segment lost 4 bases and the J segment 2 bases; nucleotides outside the gene matches: 6. The CDR3 runs to 16 residues. In DNA form, the CDR3 reads TGTGCCAGCAGCTCGGCCGTAGCGGGGGGGCAAGAGACCCAGTACTTC. Residues: CASSSAVAGGQETQYF.